The T cell receptor beta chain under discussion was sequenced for a study of T-cell reconstitution after alpha-beta-depleted transplantation in children. Study-wide results and caveats: Newly generated T cells supplied most T-cell counts and diversity one year post-transplant.

In this sample, this clonotype turned up many times. Its antigen is not known. This CDR3 is 15 amino acids long. Germline assignment: CDR1 SGHDN and CDR2 FVKESK. V was clipped by 4 bases and J by 0 bases, with 12 bases between them. Researchers prepared the TCRbeta library using unique molecular identifiers, the study reports. TCRdb redid the calling of the PCR reads with MiXCR, one entry per CDR3 protein. Seen here are about 300,000 distinct CDR3 sequences, around 9.1% observed once, and the top ten hold less than 8%. This chain links TRBV14 with TRBJ2-5; D is unclear. The receptor was isolated from a boy younger than two with acute myeloid leukemia, due to receive a stem cell transplant. The sequencing used PBMCs, collected before TCRalphabeta/CD19-depleted stem cell transplant. In DNA form, the CDR3 reads TGTGCCAGCAGCCTCAGGATGGGGTACCAAGAGACCCAGTACTTC. Its protein product is CASSLRMGYQETQYF. Full variable domain (rest looked up from reference TRBV14 and TRBJ2-5): EAGVTQFPSHSVIEKGQTVTLRCDPISGHDNLYWYRRVMGKEIKFLLHFVKESKQDESGMPNNRFLAERTGGTYSTLKVQPAELEDSGVYFCASSLRMGYQETQYFGPGTRLLVL.